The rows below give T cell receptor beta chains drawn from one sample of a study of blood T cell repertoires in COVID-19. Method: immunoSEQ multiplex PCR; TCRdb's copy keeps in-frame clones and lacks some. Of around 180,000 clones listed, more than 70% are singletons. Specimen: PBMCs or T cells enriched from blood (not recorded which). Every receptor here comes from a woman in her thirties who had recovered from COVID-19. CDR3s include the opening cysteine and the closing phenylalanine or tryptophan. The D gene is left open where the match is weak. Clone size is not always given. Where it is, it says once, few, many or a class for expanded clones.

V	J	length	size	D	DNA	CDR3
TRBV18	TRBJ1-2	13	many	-	TGTGCCAGCTCACCTACAGGATCGGATGGCTACACCTTC	CASSPTGSDGYTF
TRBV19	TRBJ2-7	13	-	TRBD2	TGTGCCAGTAGCCCGCGACTAGCAACCGAGCAGTACTTC	CASSPRLATEQYF
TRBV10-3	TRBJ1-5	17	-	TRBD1	TGTGCCATCAGTGAAGGAAGTCGGACAGGCTACATCTTGCCCCAGCATTTT	CAISEGSRTGYILPQHF
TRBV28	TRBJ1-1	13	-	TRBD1	TGTGCCACTATCAGACAGGGGGCCGCTGAAGCTTTCTTT	CATIRQGAAEAFF
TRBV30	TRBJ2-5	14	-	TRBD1	TGTGCCTGGGGTTGGACAGGGGGCGCTTCGCCCCAGTACTTC	CAWGWTGGASPQYF
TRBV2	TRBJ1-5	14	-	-	TGTGCCAGCAGAGACAGGTTCATTGGGCAGCCCCAGCATTTT	CASRDRFIGQPQHF
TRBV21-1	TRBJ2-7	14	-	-	TGTGCCAGCAGTAGGCCGGCAGGGTTTTGGACGCAGTACTTC	CASSRPAGFWTQYF
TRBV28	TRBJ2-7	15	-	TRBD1	TGTGCCAGCAGTTTTCCGTGGACAGGGAGGTACGAGCAGTACTTC	CASSFPWTGRYEQYF
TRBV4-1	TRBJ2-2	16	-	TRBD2	TGCGCCAGCAGCCAAGAAGGAGGGGAGGGCACCGGGGAGCTGTTTTTT	CASSQEGGEGTGELFF
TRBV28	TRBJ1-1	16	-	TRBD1	TGTGCCAGCAGTTCCCGGGACAGGGGGCCGGTTACTGAAGCTTTCTTT	CASSSRDRGPVTEAFF
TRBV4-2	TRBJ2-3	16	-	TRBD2	TGTGCCACCAGGGCAAGGCTAGCGGGAGGTACCGATACGCAGTATTTT	CATRARLAGGTDTQYF
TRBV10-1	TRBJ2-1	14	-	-	TGCGCCAGCAGTGAGGACAGGATGGTCAATGAGCAGTTCTTC	CASSEDRMVNEQFF
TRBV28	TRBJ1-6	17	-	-	TGTGCCAGCAGTCCGCATGGGGGCCGCTCCTATAATTCACCCCTCCACTTT	CASSPHGGRSYNSPLHF
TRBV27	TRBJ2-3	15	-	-	TGTGCCAGCGGTCCTAGGACACTCCCCACAGATACGCAGTATTTT	CASGPRTLPTDTQYF
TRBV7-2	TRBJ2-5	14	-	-	TGTGCCAGCAGCTTAGACAGGGCCCAAGAGACCCAGTACTTC	CASSLDRAQETQYF